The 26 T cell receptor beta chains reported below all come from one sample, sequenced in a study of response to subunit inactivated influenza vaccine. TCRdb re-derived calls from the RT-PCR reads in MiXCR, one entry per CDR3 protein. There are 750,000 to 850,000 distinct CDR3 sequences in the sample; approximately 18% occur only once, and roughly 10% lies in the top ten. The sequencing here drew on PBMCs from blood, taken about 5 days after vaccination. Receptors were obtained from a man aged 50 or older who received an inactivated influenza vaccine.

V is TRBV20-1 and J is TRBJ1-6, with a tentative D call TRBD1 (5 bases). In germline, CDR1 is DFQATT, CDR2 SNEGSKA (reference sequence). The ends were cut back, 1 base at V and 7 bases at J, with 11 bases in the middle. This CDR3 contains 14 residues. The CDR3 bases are TGCAGTGCTAGAGGGCAGGGAATAAATTCACCCCTCCACTTT. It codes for CSARGQGINSPLHF.

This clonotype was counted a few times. The CDR3 loop is CASSKHGGYNQPQHF. CDR3 nucleotides: TGTGCCAGCAGCAAACACGGAGGGTACAATCAGCCCCAGCATTTT. V is TRBV21-1 and J is TRBJ1-5. TRBV21-1 is a documented pseudogene. This CDR3 has 15 residues.

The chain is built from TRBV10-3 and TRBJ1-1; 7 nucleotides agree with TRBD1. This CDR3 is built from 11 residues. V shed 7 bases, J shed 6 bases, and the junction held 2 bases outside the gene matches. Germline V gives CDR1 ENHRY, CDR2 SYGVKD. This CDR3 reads CAITQGAEAFF. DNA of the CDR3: TGTGCCATCACCCAGGGGGCTGAAGCTTTCTTT.

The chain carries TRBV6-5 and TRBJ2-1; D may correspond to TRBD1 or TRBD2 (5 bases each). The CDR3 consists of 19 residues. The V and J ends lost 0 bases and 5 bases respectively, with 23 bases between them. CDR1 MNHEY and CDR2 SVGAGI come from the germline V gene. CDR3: CASSYSMARPGPPDNEQFF. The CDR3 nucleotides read TGTGCCAGCAGTTACTCGATGGCTCGTCCGGGGCCCCCTGACAATGAGCAGTTCTTC.

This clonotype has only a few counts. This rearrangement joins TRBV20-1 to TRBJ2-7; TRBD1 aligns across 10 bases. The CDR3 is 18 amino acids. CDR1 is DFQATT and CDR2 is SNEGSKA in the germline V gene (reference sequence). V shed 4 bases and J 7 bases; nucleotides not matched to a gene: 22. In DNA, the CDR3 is TGCAGTGCTACCCCGGGACAGGGGATCTCCAGCGGCCTACGGGAGCAGTACTTC. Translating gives CSATPGQGISSGLREQYF.

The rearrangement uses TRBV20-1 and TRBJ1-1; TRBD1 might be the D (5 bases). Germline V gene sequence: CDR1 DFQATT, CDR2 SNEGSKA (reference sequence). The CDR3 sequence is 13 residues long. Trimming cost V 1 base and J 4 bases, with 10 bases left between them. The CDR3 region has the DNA TGCAGTGCTAGAGTTATGGGGGGCACTGAAGCTTTCTTT. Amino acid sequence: CSARVMGGTEAFF.

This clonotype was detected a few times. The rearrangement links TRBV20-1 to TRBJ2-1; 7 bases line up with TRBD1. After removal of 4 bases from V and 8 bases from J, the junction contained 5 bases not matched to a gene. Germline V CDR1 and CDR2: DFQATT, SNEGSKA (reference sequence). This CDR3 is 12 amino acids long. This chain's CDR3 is CSATPDRYEQFF. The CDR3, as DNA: TGCAGTGCTACTCCGGACAGGTATGAGCAGTTCTTC.

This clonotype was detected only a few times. The CDR3 nucleotides read TGTGCCAGCAGTTACGGTCGGGACAGGGGCAGTAATGAGCAGTTCTTC. Residues: CASSYGRDRGSNEQFF. This chain uses TRBV6-5 with TRBJ2-1, with 10 positions matching TRBD1. The CDR3 length is 16 residues. The germline V gene encodes CDR1 MNHEY and CDR2 SVGAGI. The junction had 8 bases not matched to a gene; V was cut back by 2 bases and J by 7 bases.

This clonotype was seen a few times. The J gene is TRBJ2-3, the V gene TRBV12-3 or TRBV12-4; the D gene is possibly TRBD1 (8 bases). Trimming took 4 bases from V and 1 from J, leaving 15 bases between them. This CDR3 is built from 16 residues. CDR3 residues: CASSSWTGRGTDTQYF. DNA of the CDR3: TGTGCCAGCAGTTCCTGGACAGGGAGGGGCACAGATACGCAGTATTTT.

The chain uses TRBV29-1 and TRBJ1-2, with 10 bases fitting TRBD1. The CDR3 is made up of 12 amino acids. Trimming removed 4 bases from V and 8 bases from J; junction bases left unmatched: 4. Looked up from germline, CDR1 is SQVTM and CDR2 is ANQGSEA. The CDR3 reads CSVGRQGAGYTF. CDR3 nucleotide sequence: TGCAGCGTTGGAAGACAGGGGGCCGGCTACACCTTC.

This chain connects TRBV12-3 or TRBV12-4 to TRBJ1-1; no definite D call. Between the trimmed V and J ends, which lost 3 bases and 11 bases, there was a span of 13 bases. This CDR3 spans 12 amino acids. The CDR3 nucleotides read TGTGCCAGCAGTTTGAGTCCCCCAGATGCTTTCTTT. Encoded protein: CASSLSPPDAFF.

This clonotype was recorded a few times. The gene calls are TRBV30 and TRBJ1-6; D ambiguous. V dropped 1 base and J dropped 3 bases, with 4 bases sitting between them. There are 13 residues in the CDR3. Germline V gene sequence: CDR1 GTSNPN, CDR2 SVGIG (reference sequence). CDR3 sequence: CAWSGRYNSPLHF. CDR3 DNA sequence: TGTGCCTGGAGTGGTCGCTATAATTCACCCCTCCACTTT.

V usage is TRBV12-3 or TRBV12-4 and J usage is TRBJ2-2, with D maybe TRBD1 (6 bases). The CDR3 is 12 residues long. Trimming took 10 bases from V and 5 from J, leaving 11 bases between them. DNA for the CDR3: TGTGCCACGTCGCAGGGGACCGGGGAGCTGTTTTTT. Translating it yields CATSQGTGELFF.

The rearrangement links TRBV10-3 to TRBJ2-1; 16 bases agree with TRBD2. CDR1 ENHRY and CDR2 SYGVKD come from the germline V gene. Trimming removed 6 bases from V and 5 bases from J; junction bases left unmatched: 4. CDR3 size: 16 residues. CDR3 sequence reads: CAIRGLAGGTNNEQFF. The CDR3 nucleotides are TGTGCCATCAGGGGACTAGCGGGGGGGACTAACAATGAGCAGTTCTTC.

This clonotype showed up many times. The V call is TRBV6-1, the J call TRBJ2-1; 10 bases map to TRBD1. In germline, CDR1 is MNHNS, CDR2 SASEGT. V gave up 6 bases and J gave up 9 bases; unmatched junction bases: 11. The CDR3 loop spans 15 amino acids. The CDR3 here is CASRPGTGDIGEQFF. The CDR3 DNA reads TGTGCCAGCAGACCCGGGACAGGGGATATCGGTGAGCAGTTCTTC.

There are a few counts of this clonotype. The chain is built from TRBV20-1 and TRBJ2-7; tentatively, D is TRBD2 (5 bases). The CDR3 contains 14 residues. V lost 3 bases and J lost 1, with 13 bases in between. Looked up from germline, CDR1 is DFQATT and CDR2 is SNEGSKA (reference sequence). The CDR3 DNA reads TGCAGTGCTAGCGAACTAGATAGGTCCTACGAGCAGTACTTC. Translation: CSASELDRSYEQYF.

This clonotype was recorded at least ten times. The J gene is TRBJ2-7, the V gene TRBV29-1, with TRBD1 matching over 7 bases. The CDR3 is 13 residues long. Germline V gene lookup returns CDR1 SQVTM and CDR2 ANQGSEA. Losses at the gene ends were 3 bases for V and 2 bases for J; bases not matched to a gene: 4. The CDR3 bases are TGCAGCGTTGATTTGACAGGGACCTACGAGCAGTACTTC. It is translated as CSVDLTGTYEQYF.

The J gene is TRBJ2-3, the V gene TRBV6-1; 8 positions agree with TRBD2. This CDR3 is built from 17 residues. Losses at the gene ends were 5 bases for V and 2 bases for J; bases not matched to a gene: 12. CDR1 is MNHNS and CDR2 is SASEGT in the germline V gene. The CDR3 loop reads CASSRRSSGSSTDTQYF. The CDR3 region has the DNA TGTGCCAGCAGTCGCAGATCTAGCGGGTCGTCCACAGATACGCAGTATTTT.

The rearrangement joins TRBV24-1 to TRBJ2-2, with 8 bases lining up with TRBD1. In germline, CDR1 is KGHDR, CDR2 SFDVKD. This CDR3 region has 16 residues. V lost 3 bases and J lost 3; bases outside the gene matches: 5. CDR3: CATSDAGQVYTGELFF. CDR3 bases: TGTGCCACCAGTGATGCGGGACAGGTCTACACCGGGGAGCTGTTTTTT.

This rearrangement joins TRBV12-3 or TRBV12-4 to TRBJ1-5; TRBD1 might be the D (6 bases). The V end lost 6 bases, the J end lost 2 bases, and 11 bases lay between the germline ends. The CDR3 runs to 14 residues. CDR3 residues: CASSHRVGNQPQHF. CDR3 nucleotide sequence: TGTGCCAGCAGCCACAGGGTCGGCAATCAGCCCCAGCATTTT.

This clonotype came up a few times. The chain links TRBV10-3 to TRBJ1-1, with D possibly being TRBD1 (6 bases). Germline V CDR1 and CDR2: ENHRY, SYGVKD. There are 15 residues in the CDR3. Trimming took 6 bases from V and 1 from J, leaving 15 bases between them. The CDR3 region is CAIRPKQQGNTEAFF. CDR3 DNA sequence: TGTGCCATCAGACCGAAACAACAGGGGAACACTGAAGCTTTCTTT.

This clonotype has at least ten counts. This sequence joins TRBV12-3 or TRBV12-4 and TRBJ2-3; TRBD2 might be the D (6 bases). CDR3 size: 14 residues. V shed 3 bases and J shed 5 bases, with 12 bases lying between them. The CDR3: CASSFGGLGDTQYF. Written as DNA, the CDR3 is TGTGCCAGCAGTTTCGGGGGATTGGGAGATACGCAGTATTTT.

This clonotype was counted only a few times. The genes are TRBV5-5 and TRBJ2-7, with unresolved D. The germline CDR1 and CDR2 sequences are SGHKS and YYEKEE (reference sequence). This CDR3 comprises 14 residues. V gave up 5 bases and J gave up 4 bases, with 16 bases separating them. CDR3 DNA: TGTGCCAGCAGGGTTGAACCCCTGGAATACGAGCAGTACTTC. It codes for CASRVEPLEYEQYF. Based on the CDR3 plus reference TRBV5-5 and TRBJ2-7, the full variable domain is DAGVTQSPTHLIKTRGQQVTLRCSPISGHKSVSWYQQVLGQGPQFIFQYYEKEERGRGNFPDRFSARQFPNYSSELNVNALLLGDSALYLCASRVEPLEYEQYFGPGTRLTVT.

The CDR3 loop reads CASSKDARSYNEQFF. The CDR3 DNA reads TGTGCCAGCAGCAAGGACGCCCGCTCCTACAATGAGCAGTTCTTC. The V call is TRBV5-6, the J call TRBJ2-1; D gene ambiguous. Trimming left V 4 bases short and J 0 bases short, with 11 bases between. Germline CDR1 and CDR2: SGHDT and YYEEEE. The CDR3 length is 15 residues.

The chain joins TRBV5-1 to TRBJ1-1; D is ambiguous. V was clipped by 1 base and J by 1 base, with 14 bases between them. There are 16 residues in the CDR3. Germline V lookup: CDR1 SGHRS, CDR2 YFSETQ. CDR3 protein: CASSLQRSTRNTEAFF. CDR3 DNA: TGCGCCAGCAGCTTGCAACGGAGTACTCGGAACACTGAAGCTTTCTTT.

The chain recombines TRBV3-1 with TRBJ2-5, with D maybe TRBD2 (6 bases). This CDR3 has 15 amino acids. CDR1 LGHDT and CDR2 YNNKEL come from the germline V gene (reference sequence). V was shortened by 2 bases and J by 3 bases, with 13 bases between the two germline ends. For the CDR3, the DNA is TGTGCCAGCAGCCAACCCCGGACGGGAGAAGAGACCCAGTACTTC. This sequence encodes CASSQPRTGEETQYF.